The next 14 T cell receptor beta chains were all read from a single sample in a study of STAT3 mutations in large granular lymphocyte leukemia. Whole-study findings and limits: Every T-LGLL patient had at least one immunodominant TCRbeta clonotype.

Repertoires were generated with immunoSEQ multiplex PCR, while TCRdb's copy carries only in-frame clones and drops some. The top ten clones hold approximately 6.5% of a sample with roughly 25,000 clones, 94% of them seen once. These TCRs' antigens remain unknown. Sequenced: peripheral blood mononuclear cells. Receptors were obtained from a man in his forties with T-cell large granular lymphocyte leukemia. Some clones in this sample may be carry-over from other donors' samples.

The chain links TRBV5-1 to TRBJ2-7; 11 bases agree with TRBD1. The CDR3 spans 19 residues. V shed 4 bases and J 0 bases; nucleotides not matched to a gene: 15. Germline CDR1 and CDR2: SGHRS and YFSETQ. This CDR3 is CASSPGTGTGGLSSYEQYF. In nucleotides, the CDR3 is TGCGCCAGCAGCCCCGGGACCGGGACAGGGGGACTGAGCTCCTACGAGCAGTACTTC.

The chain recombines TRBV19 with TRBJ1-2; D gene ambiguous. The CDR3 runs 13 residues. Trimming cost V 1 base and J 3 bases, with 6 bases left between them. Germline CDR1 and CDR2: LNHDA and SQIVND (reference sequence). The CDR3 region is CASSIGADYGYTF. The CDR3 bases are TGTGCCAGTAGTATAGGGGCGGACTATGGCTACACCTTC.

This sequence joins TRBV6-1 and TRBJ1-3; the D is unclear. Germline-derived CDR1 and CDR2 are MNHNS and SASEGT. The CDR3 is 11 amino acids. Trimming left V 8 bases short and J 3 bases short, with 5 bases between. For the CDR3, the DNA is TGTGCCAGCCTGATTGGAAACACCATATATTTT. Its protein product is CASLIGNTIYF.

J is TRBJ1-1 and V is TRBV18; possibly TRBD1 for D (6 bases). The CDR3 extends over 15 amino acids. Germline assignment: CDR1 KGHSH and CDR2 LQKENI. V lost 8 bases to trimming and J lost 5 bases, with 21 bases between them. CDR3 residues: CASQYTTGWETEAFF. DNA of the CDR3: TGTGCCAGCCAATACACGACAGGCTGGGAAACTGAAGCTTTCTTT. The variable domain in full, with the rest retrieved from reference TRBV18 and TRBJ1-1, is NAGVMQNPRHLVRRRGQEARLRCSPMKGHSHVYWYRQLPEEGLKFMVYLQKENIIDESGMPKERFSAEFPKEGPSILRIQQVVRGDSAAYFCASQYTTGWETEAFFGQGTRLTVV.

The chain joins TRBV29-1 to TRBJ2-1; the D gene is possibly TRBD1 (6 bases). V dropped 6 bases and J dropped 0 bases, with 18 bases sitting between them. Germline V gene sequence: CDR1 SQVTM, CDR2 ANQGSEA. There are 16 residues in the CDR3. Written as DNA, the CDR3 is TGCAGCGTGCCGGGGTTCCTAGGGGGCTCCTACAATGAGCAGTTCTTC. This sequence encodes CSVPGFLGGSYNEQFF.

The gene calls are TRBV5-5 and TRBJ2-5, with D hard to call. This CDR3 contains 14 residues. Germline CDR1 is SGHKS and CDR2 is YYEKEE (reference sequence). Trimming pared 1 base from V and 1 base from J, leaving 8 bases between. The CDR3 DNA follows: TGTGCCAGCAGCTTGTACCCGGGCCAAGAGACCCAGTACTTC. This gives the protein CASSLYPGQETQYF.

The rearrangement joins TRBV5-4 to TRBJ1-1; D uncertain. CDR3 length: 17 residues. Trimming cost V 2 bases and J 5 bases, with 22 bases left between them. Germline CDR1 SGHNT, CDR2 YYREEE (reference sequence). The CDR3 loop reads CASSLIEWHSSDTEAFF. CDR3 coding DNA: TGTGCCAGCAGCTTAATCGAGTGGCATTCTAGCGATACTGAAGCTTTCTTT.

The chain joins TRBV30 to TRBJ2-7, with 8 bases identical to TRBD2. CDR1 is GTSNPN, CDR2 SVGIG, per germline (reference sequence). The junction had 7 bases not matched to a gene; V was cut back by 5 bases and J by 7 bases. This CDR3 contains 12 residues. The CDR3 loop reads CAWGSLAGEQYF. The DNA for the CDR3 is TGTGCCTGGGGTTCTCTAGCGGGTGAGCAGTACTTC.

The chain couples TRBV10-3 to TRBJ2-7; 8 bases agree with TRBD1. The CDR3 contains 12 residues. CDR1 is ENHRY, CDR2 SYGVKD, per germline. The V and J ends lost 6 bases and 3 bases, in that order; junction bases with no gene match: 1. The CDR3: CAISGTGYEQYF. CDR3 bases: TGTGCCATCAGCGGGACAGGCTACGAGCAGTACTTC.

The chain uses TRBV19 and TRBJ2-7; TRBD2 aligns across 13 bases. From germline, CDR1 is LNHDA and CDR2 SQIVND (reference sequence). The V segment lost 6 bases and the J segment 3 bases; nucleotides outside the gene matches: 5. The CDR3 runs to 15 residues. CDR3: CASSSGLAGLYEQYF. CDR3 DNA: TGTGCCAGTAGCTCGGGACTAGCGGGGCTCTACGAGCAGTACTTC.

The chain joins TRBV5-1 to TRBJ1-1; possibly TRBD1 for D (5 bases). Germline CDR1 reads SGHRS; CDR2 reads YFSETQ. The CDR3 length is 17 residues. Deletions cut 0 bases from V and 4 bases from J, with 19 bases between. The CDR3 loop reads CASSLAPPGTGSTEAFF. CDR3 nucleotides: TGCGCCAGCAGCTTGGCCCCCCCCGGGACGGGAAGCACTGAAGCTTTCTTT.

CDR3 DNA: TGTGCCAGCTCACCAGACAGCTACTATGGCTACACCTTC. It encodes CASSPDSYYGYTF. V gene TRBV18 combines with J gene TRBJ1-2; TRBD1 might be the D (5 bases). The length of the CDR3 is 13 residues. V lost 2 bases to trimming and J lost 3 bases, with 7 bases between them. Germline CDR1 and CDR2: KGHSH and LQKENI.

This clone was observed a single time. The V gene is TRBV7-9, the J gene TRBJ2-5; 8 nucleotides agree with TRBD2. J was trimmed by 7 bases and V by 6 bases; bases with no gene match: 22. The CDR3 totals 18 residues. Germline V CDR1 and CDR2: SEHNR, FQNEAQ (reference sequence). The CDR3 loop reads CASRPLGASGPPAGTQYF. The DNA of the CDR3 is TGTGCCAGCAGACCCCTCGGGGCTAGCGGGCCACCCGCGGGGACCCAGTACTTC.

A remark on this clone: One junction end does not reproduce the germline sequence, and a read error may be involved. The rearrangement uses TRBV4-2 and TRBJ1-2; D is perhaps TRBD1 (6 bases). There are 13 residues in the CDR3. CDR1 LGHNA and CDR2 YNFKEQ come from the germline V gene. The CDR3 DNA sequence: TGTGCCAGCAGCCAAGATCGCGGCTTGGGGGGCCCCTTC. The encoded protein is CASSQDRGLGGPF.